This T cell receptor beta chain was captured in a study of blood T cells in healthy people across ages. Between the trimmed V and J ends, which lost 9 bases and 11 bases, there was a span of 25 bases. Germline CDR1 SNHLY, CDR2 FYNNEI. This CDR3 has 14 residues. A sample-barcoded 5' primer and a J-beta primer mix were used in a second PCR of about 6 to 11 cycles. TCRdb ran MiXCR on the 5' RACE reads and lists one entry per CDR3 protein. The table records about 580,000 distinct CDR3 sequences, around 50% of them present only once. Sequencing was carried out using blood. The source is a man aged 80 or over in good health. This chain joins TRBV2 and TRBJ2-5, with D tentatively TRBD2 (5 bases). The CDR3 DNA sequence: TGTGCCAGACAACCAAGGACGAGGGATGGGGAGCAGTACTTC. Translation: CARQPRTRDGEQYF.